The next 15 T cell receptor beta chains were all read from a single sample in a study of shared clonotypes between healthy human individuals. Libraries were prepared by immunoSEQ multiplex PCR; TCRdb keeps only in-frame clonotypes and omits some of them. Of some 1.5 million clones listed, roughly 98% were seen once; the top ten hold roughly 0.4%. Sequences were obtained from naive CD4+ T cells sorted from blood. Subset described: CD45RA+ positively selected. The receptors stem from a man aged 25-45 years in good health.

The rearrangement joins TRBV7-2 to TRBJ2-2; D remains unclear. The CDR3 totals 15 residues. V lost 3 bases and J 6 bases, leaving 14 bases between the germline ends. Looked up from germline, CDR1 is SGHTA and CDR2 is FQGNSA. The CDR3 DNA is TGTGCCAGCAGCTTGGGTCTTCTAGGGTCCGGGGAGCTGTTTTTT. Its protein product is CASSLGLLGSGELFF.

The V and J genes are TRBV19 and TRBJ2-2, with 8 bases aligning to TRBD2. V gave up 5 bases and J gave up 2 bases; unmatched junction bases: 7. The V gene's germline CDR1 is LNHDA and CDR2 SQIVND (reference sequence). The CDR3 length is 16 residues. The CDR3, as DNA: TGTGCCAGTAGTCCTCCCGGGAGGGTAAACACCGGGGAGCTGTTTTTT. Residues: CASSPPGRVNTGELFF. The whole variable domain, remainder taken from reference TRBV19 and TRBJ2-2, is DGGITQSPKYLFRKEGQNVTLSCEQNLNHDAMYWYRQDPGQGLRLIYYSQIVNDFQKGDIAEGYSVSREKKESFPLTVTSAQKNPTAFYLCASSPPGRVNTGELFFGEGSRLTVL.

This chain connects TRBV28 to TRBJ2-1, with D possibly TRBD1 on 6 matching bases. Germline CDR1 and CDR2: MDHEN and SYDVKM. The CDR3 contains 14 residues. The ends were cut back, 0 bases at V and 5 bases at J, with 8 bases in the middle. The CDR3 nucleotides are TGTGCCAGCAGTTTATGGACAGGCCACAATGAGCAGTTCTTC. Encoded protein: CASSLWTGHNEQFF.

The gene calls are TRBV19 and TRBJ2-3; 10 bases agree with TRBD1. The ends lost 4 bases at V and 2 bases at J; junction bases unmatched: 6. CDR1 is LNHDA and CDR2 is SQIVND in the germline V gene (reference sequence). The CDR3 covers 16 residues. CDR3 in DNA: TGTGCCAGTAGTAGACAGGGGGCTTACTACACAGATACGCAGTATTTT. Protein: CASSRQGAYYTDTQYF.

The chain is built from TRBV2 and TRBJ2-7; possibly TRBD2 for D (6 bases). The CDR3 loop spans 12 amino acids. Germline assignment: CDR1 SNHLY and CDR2 FYNNEI. Trimming pared 4 bases from V and 6 bases from J, leaving 10 bases between. In DNA, the CDR3 is TGTGCCAGCAGTGGGGACTCGCCCGAGCAGTACTTC. Residues: CASSGDSPEQYF. The entire variable domain, with the rest obtained from reference TRBV2 and TRBJ2-7, is as follows: EPEVTQTPSHQVTQMGQEVILRCVPISNHLYFYWYRQILGQKVEFLVSFYNNEISEKSEIFDDQFSVERPDGSNFTLKIRSTKLEDSAMYFCASSGDSPEQYFGPGTRLTVT.

The V call is TRBV11-3, the J call TRBJ2-2, with 8 bases that match TRBD2. The CDR3 totals 15 residues. J was trimmed by 5 bases and V by 5 bases; bases with no gene match: 7. Germline assignment: CDR1 SGHNT and CDR2 YENEEA. Here the CDR3 reads CASSPGLAGTGELFF. The CDR3 nucleotides read TGTGCCAGCAGCCCCGGACTAGCCGGTACCGGGGAGCTGTTTTTT.

Points on this clone: The junction departs from germline at one end; a sequencing error may be responsible. V gene TRBV5-4 combines with J gene TRBJ1-2; 8 bases are shared with TRBD1. Germline V gene lookup returns CDR1 SGHNT and CDR2 YYREEE (reference sequence). The CDR3 is 14 amino acids. CDR3 in DNA: TGTGCCAGCAGCTTGAACTCGGGACAGGAGGCTATTTCCTTC. Translation: CASSLNSGQEAISF.

J is TRBJ2-1 and V is TRBV9; 10 bases match TRBD2. Germline loops: CDR1 SGDLS, CDR2 YYNGEE. The CDR3 contains 18 residues. V lost 0 bases, J lost 3 bases, and 9 bases stayed unmatched. CDR3 in amino acids: CASSVAGLTSGVYNEQFF. In DNA form, the CDR3 reads TGTGCCAGCAGCGTAGCTGGGCTTACTAGCGGGGTCTACAATGAGCAGTTCTTC.

This rearrangement joins TRBV7-9 to TRBJ2-7; D call uncertain. Germline lookup yields CDR1 SEHNR and CDR2 FQNEAQ (reference sequence). V was cut by 5 bases and J by 7 bases, with 12 bases left in between. CDR3 length: 12 residues. The CDR3 DNA reads as TGTGCCAGCAGCCTAGGACGAAGGGAGCAGTACTTC. This encodes CASSLGRREQYF.

The CDR3 nucleotides read TGTGCCAGCAGTCGACATGGGACTAGCGGGATGTACAATGAGCAGTTCTTC. Amino acids: CASSRHGTSGMYNEQFF. This chain uses TRBV27 with TRBJ2-1; 13 bases map to TRBD2. J lost 4 bases, V lost 5 bases, and 8 bases had no gene match. The CDR3 has 17 residues. The germline V gene has CDR1 MNHEY and CDR2 SMNVEV (reference sequence).

The chain employs TRBV25-1 and TRBJ2-7, with 7 bases that match TRBD1. The CDR3 totals 13 residues. V shed 6 bases, J shed 2 bases, and the junction held 4 bases outside the gene matches. CDR1 and CDR2 (germline): MGHDK, SYGVNS. The CDR3 sequence is CASSLTGAYEQYF. The CDR3 nucleotides are TGTGCCAGCAGCCTAACAGGGGCCTACGAGCAGTACTTC.

The chain couples TRBV28 to TRBJ1-3, with D perhaps matching TRBD1 (6 bases). Germline V CDR1 and CDR2: MDHEN, SYDVKM. The CDR3 is 14 residues long. Deletions cut 4 bases from V and 0 bases from J, with 7 bases between. The CDR3 DNA is TGTGCCAGCAGTTGGGACAACTCTGGAAACACCATATATTTT. Amino acids: CASSWDNSGNTIYF.

The V and J genes are TRBV7-8 and TRBJ2-3, with 9 bases lining up with TRBD2. The V gene's germline CDR1 is SGHVS and CDR2 FQNEAQ. The trim removed 2 bases at V and 3 bases at J, leaving 3 bases unmatched. The length of the CDR3 is 15 residues. The CDR3 coding sequence is TGTGCCAGCAGCTTAAGGGGACTAGCTACAGATACGCAGTATTTT. Translation: CASSLRGLATDTQYF.

V is TRBV5-6 and J is TRBJ2-1, with no clear D. CDR1 and CDR2 (germline): SGHDT, YYEEEE. CDR3 size: 11 residues. V was cut by 4 bases and J by 8 bases, with 7 bases left in between. CDR3 region: CASSRWDEQFF. CDR3 DNA: TGTGCCAGCAGCAGGTGGGATGAGCAGTTCTTC.

The rearrangement joins TRBV5-1 to TRBJ2-6; tentative D call: TRBD2 (5 bases). Germline loops: CDR1 SGHRS, CDR2 YFSETQ. Trimming took off 2 bases at V and 1 base at J, with 16 bases between the two ends. This CDR3 spans 18 amino acids. The CDR3 region is CASSFAGGSPSGANVLTF. The CDR3 DNA is TGCGCCAGCAGCTTCGCGGGCGGGTCTCCTTCTGGGGCCAACGTCCTGACTTTC.